This T cell receptor (beta chain) was identified during a study of shared clonotypes between healthy human individuals. Every donor was a Caucasian adult from Nashville, Tennessee. CD4+ cells yielded CD45RA+ naive and CD45RA-negative memory subsets. This CDR3 has 15 amino acids. V dropped 4 bases and J dropped 4; count of bases not matched to a gene: 10. Germline-derived CDR1 and CDR2 are MNHNY and SVGAGI (reference sequence). TCRdb's table, derived via immunoSEQ multiplex PCR, lists solely in-frame clones and lacks some. The table shows 400,000 to 600,000 clones, with approximately 95% occurring only once.

This sequence was found in a woman aged 25 to 39 in good health. The sample consisted of naive CD4+ T cells sorted from blood. This sample's subset: CD45RA+ positively selected. This chain connects TRBV6-6 to TRBJ2-7; 7 bases align to TRBD1. For the CDR3, the DNA is TGTGCCAGCAGTTCAGCCGGGACAGCAGGGTACGAGCAGTACTTC. As protein: CASSSAGTAGYEQYF.